The present entry profiles one TCR beta chain with its context. Its antigen is unknown. The sample is drawn from a study of shared clonotypes between healthy human individuals. In the study overall: The plates for each donor numbered three CD4 naive, three CD4 memory, two CD8 naive and one CD8 memory.

Study results and caveats: Sampling involved blood alone; tissue repertoires likely differ. The study's rarefaction showed incomplete sorted-subset sequencing despite large depth.

The CDR3 runs 13 residues. In germline, CDR1 is SGHTA, CDR2 FQGNSA. V was clipped by 2 bases and J by 9 bases; unmatched bases: 5. Study processing details: Owing to the provision of junction-only sequences devoid of quality scores by immunoSEQ, filtering differed. TCRdb keeps only in-frame clones here, not all; method: immunoSEQ multiplex PCR. V and J calls and clone size are those listed in that table; D and trimming were worked out from the DNA. The repertoire includes 300,000 to 350,000 clones, around 67% of them detected once, and roughly 10% sits in the top ten. This clonotype was sampled from a man aged 25-45 years in good health. This chain joins TRBV7-2 and TRBJ2-5; TRBD1 matches 8 bases. What was sequenced was memory CD4+ T cells sorted from blood. Specified subset: CD45RA-negative fraction. Here the CDR3 reads CASSLNRGDPQYF. The CDR3 DNA sequence: TGTGCCAGCAGCTTAAACAGGGGGGATCCCCAGTACTTC.